This TCR beta chain is drawn from a study of cytomegalovirus exposure and HLA in healthy donors. Germline CDR1 reads SGHRS; CDR2 reads YFSETQ. After removal of 4 bases from V and 7 bases from J, the junction contained 18 bases not matched to a gene. This CDR3 has 20 amino acids. Primers included in the PCR were 60 Vbeta and 13 Jbeta primers. The repertoire was sequenced with immunoSEQ multiplex PCR; TCRdb's copy has only in-frame clones and lacks some. The table records 160,000 or so clones, 65% to 80% of them present only once. The sequencing input was PBMCs. The chain couples TRBV5-1 to TRBJ2-1; the match to TRBD2 covers 15 bases. The source of this sequence is a middle-aged man in good health and CMV-seronegative. CDR3 amino acids: CASSTGLAGGRPRVLNEQFF. Written as DNA, the CDR3 is TGCGCCAGCAGCACGGGACTAGCGGGGGGTCGGCCACGAGTTTTGAATGAGCAGTTCTTC.